The sequence of this T cell receptor (beta chain) was determined in a study of blood T cell repertoires in COVID-19. On the study more broadly: Acute-phase and convalescent COVID-19 samples originated in the United States, Italy and Spain. PBMCs, B-cell-depleted T cells, or T cells were the source of the cDNA or gDNA that made up the material.

V lost 6 bases to trimming and J lost 4 bases; unmatched junction nucleotides: 12. Germline CDR1 reads MDHEN; CDR2 reads SYDVKM. CDR3 length: 16 amino acids. In the authors' workflow: Reference gene primer amplification in the assay estimated nucleated cell counts. Some clones are missing from TCRdb's copy, which holds only in-frame ones; the method was immunoSEQ multiplex PCR. V and J calls and clone size are copied from that table; D and trimming were computed from the DNA. The sample has 210,000 or so clones, about four fifths seen once. This clone was observed once. The chain uses TRBV28 and TRBJ1-1, with 9 bases fitting TRBD1. The sequence came from a woman in her 70s with active or convalescent COVID-19. What was sequenced was peripheral blood. The CDR3, as DNA: TGTGCCAGCAGCAGAGCCACAGGGGGCATGGGCACTGAAGCTTTCTTT. Amino acid sequence: CASSRATGGMGTEAFF.